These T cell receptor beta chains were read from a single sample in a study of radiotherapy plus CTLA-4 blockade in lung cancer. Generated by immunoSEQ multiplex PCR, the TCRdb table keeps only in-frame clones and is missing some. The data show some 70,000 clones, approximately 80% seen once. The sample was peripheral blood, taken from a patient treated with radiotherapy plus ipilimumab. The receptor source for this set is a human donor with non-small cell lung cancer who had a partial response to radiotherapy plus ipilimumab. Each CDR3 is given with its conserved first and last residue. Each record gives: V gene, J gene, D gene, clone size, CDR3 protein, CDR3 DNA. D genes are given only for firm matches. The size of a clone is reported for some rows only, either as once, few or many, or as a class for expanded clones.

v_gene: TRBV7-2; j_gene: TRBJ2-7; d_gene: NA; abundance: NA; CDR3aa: CASSSRSGPSYEQYF; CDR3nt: TGTGCCAGCAGCTCCCGAAGCGGGCCCTCCTACGAGCAGTACTTC
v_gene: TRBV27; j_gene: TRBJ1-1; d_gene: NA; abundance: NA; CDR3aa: CASSLQPGRRAFF; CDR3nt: TGTGCCAGCAGTCTTCAGCCCGGGAGGAGGGCTTTCTTT
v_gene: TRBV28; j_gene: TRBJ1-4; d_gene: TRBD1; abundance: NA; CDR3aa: CASSSGQGHPNEKLFF; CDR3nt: TGTGCCAGCAGTTCGGGACAGGGACATCCTAATGAAAAACTGTTTTTT
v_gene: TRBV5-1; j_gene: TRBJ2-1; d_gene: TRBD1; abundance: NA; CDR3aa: CASSPGQGAYNEQFF; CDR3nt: TGCGCCAGCAGCCCTGGACAGGGGGCGTACAATGAGCAGTTCTTC
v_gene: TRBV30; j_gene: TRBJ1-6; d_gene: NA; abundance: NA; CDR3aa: CAWSVRGSPLHF; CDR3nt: TGTGCCTGGAGTGTACGGGGATCACCCCTCCACTTT
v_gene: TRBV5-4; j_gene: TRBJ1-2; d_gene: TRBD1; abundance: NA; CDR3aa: CASSLPGQDNYGYTF; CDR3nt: TGTGCCAGCAGCTTACCAGGACAGGACAACTATGGCTACACCTTC
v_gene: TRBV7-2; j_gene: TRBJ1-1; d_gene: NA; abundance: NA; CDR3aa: CASGAPGRWTEAFF; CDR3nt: TGTGCCAGCGGGGCCCCGGGGAGGTGGACTGAAGCTTTCTTT
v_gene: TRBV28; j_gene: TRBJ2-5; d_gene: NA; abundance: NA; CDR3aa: CASGEMGGRETQYF; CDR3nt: TGTGCCAGCGGCGAAATGGGGGGGCGAGAGACCCAGTACTTC
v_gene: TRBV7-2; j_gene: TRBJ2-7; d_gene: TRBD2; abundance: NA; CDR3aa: CASSLGAGGPGEQYF; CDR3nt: TGTGCCAGCAGCTTAGGGGCGGGAGGGCCGGGCGAGCAGTACTTC
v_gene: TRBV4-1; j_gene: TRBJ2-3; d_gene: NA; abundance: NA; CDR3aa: CASSQAGGATDTQYF; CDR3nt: TGCGCCAGCAGCCAAGCCGGCGGGGCCACAGATACGCAGTATTTT
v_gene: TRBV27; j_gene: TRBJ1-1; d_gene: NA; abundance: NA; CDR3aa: CASIQTRGGVNTEAFF; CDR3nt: TGTGCCAGCATTCAAACAAGGGGGGGAGTGAACACTGAAGCTTTCTTT
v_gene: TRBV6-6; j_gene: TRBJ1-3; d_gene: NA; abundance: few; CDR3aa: CASSYLSGETGNTIYF; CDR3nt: TGTGCCAGCAGTTACTTATCAGGGGAGACTGGAAACACCATATATTTT
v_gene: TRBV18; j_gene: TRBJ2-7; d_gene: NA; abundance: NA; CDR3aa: CASSREPGTAYEQYF; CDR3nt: TGTGCCAGCTCACGAGAACCCGGGACTGCCTACGAGCAGTACTTC
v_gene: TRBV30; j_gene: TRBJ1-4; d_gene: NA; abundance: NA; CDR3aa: CAWSAKGRQKLFF; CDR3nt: TGTGCCTGGAGTGCGAAGGGGAGGCAAAAACTGTTTTTT
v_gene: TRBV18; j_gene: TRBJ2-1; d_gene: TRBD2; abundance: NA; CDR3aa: CASSLQPGLAGGGEQFF; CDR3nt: TGTGCCAGCTCACTACAACCGGGACTAGCGGGAGGAGGTGAGCAGTTCTTC
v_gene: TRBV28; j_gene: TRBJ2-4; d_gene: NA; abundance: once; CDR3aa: CASSLWGQGAKNIQYF; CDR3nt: TGTGCCAGCAGTTTATGGGGGCAAGGGGCCAAAAACATTCAGTACTTC
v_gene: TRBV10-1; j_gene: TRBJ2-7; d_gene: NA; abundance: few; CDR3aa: CASSDSARGEQYF; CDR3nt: TGCGCCAGCAGTGATTCGGCTCGGGGCGAGCAGTACTTC
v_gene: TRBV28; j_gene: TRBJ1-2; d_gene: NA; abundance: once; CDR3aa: CASSQGRNYGYTF; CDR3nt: TGTGCCAGCTCCCAGGGCCGAAACTATGGCTACACCTTC
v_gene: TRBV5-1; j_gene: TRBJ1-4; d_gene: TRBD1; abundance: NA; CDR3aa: CASSLGGGSEKLFF; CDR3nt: TGTGCCAGCAGCTTGGGAGGGGGCAGCGAAAAACTGTTTTTT
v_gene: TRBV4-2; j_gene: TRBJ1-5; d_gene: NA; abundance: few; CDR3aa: CASSQGRDNQPQHF; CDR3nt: TGTGCCAGCAGCCAAGGCAGGGACAATCAGCCCCAGCATTTT
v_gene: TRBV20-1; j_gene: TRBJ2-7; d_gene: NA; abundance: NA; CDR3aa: CSAGGLYEQYF; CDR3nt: TGCAGTGCCGGGGGACTGTACGAGCAGTACTTC
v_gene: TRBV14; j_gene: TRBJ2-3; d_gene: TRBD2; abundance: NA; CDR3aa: CASSHRTSGRASTDTQYF; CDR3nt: TGTGCCAGCAGCCACCGAACTAGCGGGAGGGCTAGCACAGATACGCAGTATTTT
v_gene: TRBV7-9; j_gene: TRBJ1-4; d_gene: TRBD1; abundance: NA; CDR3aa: CASSAGTGGHEKLFF; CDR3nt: TGTGCCAGCAGTGCCGGGACAGGGGGTCATGAAAAACTGTTTTTT
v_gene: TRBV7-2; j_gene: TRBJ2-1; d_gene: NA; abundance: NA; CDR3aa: CAGSGGSSYNEQFF; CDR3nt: TGTGCCGGGTCAGGGGGGTCCTCCTACAATGAGCAGTTCTTC
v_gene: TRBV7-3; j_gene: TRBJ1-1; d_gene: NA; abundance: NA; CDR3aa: CASSLTGTGVNTEAFF; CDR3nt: TGTGCCAGCAGCTTAACGGGGACGGGGGTGAACACTGAAGCTTTCTTT
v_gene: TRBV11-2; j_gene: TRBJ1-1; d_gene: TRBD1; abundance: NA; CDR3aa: CASSLAQGALGNTEAFF; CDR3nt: TGTGCCAGCAGCTTAGCCCAGGGGGCGCTGGGGAACACTGAAGCTTTCTTT
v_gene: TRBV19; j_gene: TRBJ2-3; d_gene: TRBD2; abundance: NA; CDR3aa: CASSIKLAAATDTQYF; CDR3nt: TGTGCCAGTAGTATAAAACTAGCGGCCGCCACAGATACGCAGTATTTT
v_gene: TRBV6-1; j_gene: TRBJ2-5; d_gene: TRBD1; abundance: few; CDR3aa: CASRRGPQETQYF; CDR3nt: TGTGCCAGCAGAAGGGGGCCTCAAGAGACCCAGTACTTC
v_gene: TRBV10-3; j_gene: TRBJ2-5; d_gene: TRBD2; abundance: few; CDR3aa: CAIRSGGSGQETQYF; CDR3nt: TGTGCCATCAGGTCAGGCGGGAGCGGCCAAGAGACCCAGTACTTC
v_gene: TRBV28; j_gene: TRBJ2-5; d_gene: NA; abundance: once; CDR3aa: CASRLGAGIETQYF; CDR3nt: TGTGCCAGCAGACTGGGGGCAGGGATAGAGACCCAGTACTTC
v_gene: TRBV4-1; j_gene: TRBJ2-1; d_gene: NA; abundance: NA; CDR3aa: CASSQGPADSYNEQFF; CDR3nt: TGCGCCAGCAGCCAAGGGCCAGCGGACTCCTACAATGAGCAGTTCTTC
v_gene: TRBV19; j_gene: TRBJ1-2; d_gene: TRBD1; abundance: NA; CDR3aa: CASSRSPGQINYGYTF; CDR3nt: TGTGCCAGTAGCCGTTCTCCGGGACAGATTAACTATGGCTACACCTTC
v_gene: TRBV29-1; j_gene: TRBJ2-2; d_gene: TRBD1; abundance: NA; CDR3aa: CSVREVGQGTTGELFF; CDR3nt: TGCAGCGTGCGGGAAGTGGGACAGGGGACAACCGGGGAGCTGTTTTTT
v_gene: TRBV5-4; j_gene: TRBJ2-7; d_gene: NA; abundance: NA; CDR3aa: CASSLGGTPYEQYF; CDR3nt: TGTGCCAGCAGCTTGGGAGGGACACCGTACGAGCAGTACTTC
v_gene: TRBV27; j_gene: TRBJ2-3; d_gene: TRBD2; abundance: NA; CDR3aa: CASSNPAGGPRFTDTQYF; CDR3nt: TGTGCCAGCAGCAACCCCGCGGGAGGGCCTAGGTTCACAGATACGCAGTATTTT
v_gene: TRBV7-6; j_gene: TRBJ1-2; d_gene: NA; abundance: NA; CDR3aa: CASSEQDSSISGYTF; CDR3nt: TGTGCCAGCAGCGAGCAGGACAGCTCCATCTCCGGCTACACCTTC
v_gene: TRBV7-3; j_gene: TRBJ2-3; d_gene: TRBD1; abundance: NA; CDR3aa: CASSTGTGGTDTQYF; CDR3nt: TGTGCCAGCAGCACCGGGACAGGGGGAACAGATACGCAGTATTTT
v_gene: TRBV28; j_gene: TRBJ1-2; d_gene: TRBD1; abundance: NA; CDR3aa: CASSFPGQGNYGYTF; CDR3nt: TGTGCCAGCAGTTTCCCTGGACAGGGGAACTATGGCTACACCTTC
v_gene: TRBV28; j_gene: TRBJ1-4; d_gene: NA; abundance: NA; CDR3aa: CASSFGGATNEKLFF; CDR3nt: TGTGCCAGCAGTTTCGGGGGGGCAACTAATGAAAAACTGTTTTTT
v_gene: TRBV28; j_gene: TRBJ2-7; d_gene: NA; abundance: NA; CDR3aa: CASSPNAGIYEQYF; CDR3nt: TGTGCCAGCAGTCCCAACGCGGGGATCTACGAGCAGTACTTC
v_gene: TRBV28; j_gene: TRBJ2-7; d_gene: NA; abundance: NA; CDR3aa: CASSFIGGAPSFREQYF; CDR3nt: TGTGCCAGCAGTTTTATTGGGGGCGCCCCCTCTTTTAGAGAGCAGTACTTC
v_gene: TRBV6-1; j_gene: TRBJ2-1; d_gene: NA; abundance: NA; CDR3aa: CASSTNTYNEQFF; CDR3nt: TGTGCCAGCAGTACAAACACCTACAATGAGCAGTTCTTC